This T cell receptor beta chain was profiled in a study of cytomegalovirus exposure and HLA in healthy donors. Study context: Of all 400 or so donors who were genotyped, 70% to 85% belonged to the Caucasian-associated ancestry cluster.

The PCR employed 60 Vbeta primers together with 13 Jbeta primers. The protocol was immunoSEQ multiplex PCR, while the TCRdb copy is restricted to in-frame clones and leaves out a portion. The data hold approximately 170,000 clones, with around three quarters observed a single time. This clone was seen just once. The antigen is not known. Study-wide results and caveats: TCR beta chains numbering 164 were designated cytomegalovirus-associated. Most likely, a cluster of highly shared sequence variants arose as a sequencing artifact.

Trimming removed 0 bases at V and 6 bases at J, with 10 bases between. The CDR3 is made up of 14 amino acids. Germline V gene lookup returns CDR1 SGHRS and CDR2 YFSETQ. V usage is TRBV5-1 and J usage is TRBJ2-1; D perhaps matches TRBD1 (7 bases). This clonotype was obtained from a woman in her forties in good health and CMV-seronegative. The sequencing sample was made of PBMCs. CDR3 nucleotides: TGCGCCAGCAGCTTGGACAGGGGAGGCAATGAGCAGTTCTTC. Translating gives CASSLDRGGNEQFF.